This T cell receptor beta chain was captured by sequencing in a study of T-cell reconstitution after alpha-beta-depleted transplantation in children. In this sample, this clonotype turned up many times. The library targeted TCRbeta and was prepared with unique molecular identifiers. TCRdb re-called the PCR reads with MiXCR, one entry per CDR3 protein. The sample records 60,000 to 80,000 distinct CDR3 sequences, more than 5.5% being singletons. Trimming took 4 bases from V and 3 from J; bases not matched to a gene: 13. The CDR3 is made up of 17 amino acids. This TCR came from a human donor who donated a stem cell graft to a child with acute lymphoblastic leukemia. The chain has TRBV12-3 or TRBV12-4 and TRBJ2-7; TRBD2 aligns across 9 bases. The sequencing here drew on PBMCs from the stem cell graft donor, taken from the stem cell graft. CDR3 sequence reads: CASSSPTIAGEGYEQYF. The CDR3 DNA is TGTGCCAGCAGTTCCCCCACTATAGCGGGGGAGGGCTACGAGCAGTACTTC.